This T cell receptor beta chain is from a study of patients and donors after allogeneic stem cell transplantation. TCRdb processed the RT-PCR reads anew with MiXCR; each CDR3 protein has one entry. The sample has about 57,000 distinct CDR3 sequences; roughly 14% are singletons. What was sequenced was blood, either unsorted or a sorted T cell fraction (not recorded which). This clonotype was obtained from a human donor who was either an allogeneic HSCT recipient or a stem cell or donor lymphocyte infusion donor (not recorded which). It is not recorded whose cells these are; they may come from a transplant donor.

In DNA form, the CDR3 reads TGTGCCAGCAGCTGGTCGGTTAGGGAGCTGTTTTTT. It specifies CASSWSVRELFF. J is TRBJ2-2 and V is TRBV12-3 or TRBV12-4; no definite D call. This CDR3 has 12 amino acids. V was shortened by 6 bases and J by 9 bases, with 11 bases between the two germline ends.